This T cell receptor (beta chain) stems from a study of vaccination and CD4 T cells after COVID-19. Trimming pared 5 bases from V and 3 bases from J, leaving 17 bases between. This CDR3 is built from 15 residues. Germline-derived CDR1 and CDR2 are SGHRS and YFSETQ. Sequencing of DNA taken from cultured CD4+ T cells relied on the Oncomine TCR Beta short-read assay. TCRdb re-called the PCR reads with MiXCR, one entry per CDR3 protein. The sample records 7,700 or so distinct CDR3 sequences, 20% to 25% being singletons. Of note for this clonotype: What it recognizes is unknown.

The sample's treatment: approximately 10-day PBMC culture with coronavirus spike peptide pools or control peptides (ViraFEST assay). The rearrangement links TRBV5-1 to TRBJ1-1, with a tentative D call TRBD1 (6 bases). Sample: CD4+ T cells from blood, cultured in vitro, taken after SARS-CoV-2 vaccination. The sequence derives from a human donor who had recovered from COVID-19. Here the CDR3 reads CASSTGTGWDTEAFF. As DNA, the CDR3 is TGCGCCAGCAGTACAGGGACGGGTTGGGACACTGAAGCTTTCTTT.